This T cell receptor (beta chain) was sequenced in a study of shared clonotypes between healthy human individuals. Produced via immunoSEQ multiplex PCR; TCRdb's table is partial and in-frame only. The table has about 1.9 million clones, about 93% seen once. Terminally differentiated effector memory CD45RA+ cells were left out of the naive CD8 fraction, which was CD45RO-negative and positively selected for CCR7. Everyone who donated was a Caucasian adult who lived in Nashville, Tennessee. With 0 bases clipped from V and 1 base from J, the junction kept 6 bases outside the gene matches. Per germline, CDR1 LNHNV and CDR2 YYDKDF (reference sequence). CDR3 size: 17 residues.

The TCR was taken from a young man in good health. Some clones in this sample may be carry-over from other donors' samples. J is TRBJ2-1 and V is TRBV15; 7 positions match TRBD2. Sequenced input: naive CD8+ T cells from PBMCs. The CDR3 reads CATSRDLAGVSYNEQFF. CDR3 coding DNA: TGTGCCACCAGCAGAGATCTTGCGGGAGTATCCTACAATGAGCAGTTCTTC.